A selection of T cell receptor beta chains follows, all from one sample in a study of metastatic and nonmetastatic thyroid tumors. TCRdb re-called the PCR reads with MiXCR. The table lists some 39,000 clones, roughly 16% of them singletons. The specimen sequenced was blood. These receptor sequences come from a female donor with papillary thyroid cancer or a benign thyroid nodule (not recorded which). Some clones in this sample may be carry-over from other donors' samples. Each CDR3 is given with its conserved first and last residue. The D gene is left open where the match is weak. A row's size may be missing; if present it is once, few, many or a size class.

TRBJ1-6 | TRBV30 | - | many | CAWSAGRLDSPLHF | TGTGCCTGGAGTGCGGGAAGACTAGATTCACCCCTCCACTTT
TRBJ2-1 | TRBV13 | - | many | CASSRRGDNEQFF | TGTGCCAGCAGCCGTCGGGGTGACAATGAGCAGTTCTTC
TRBJ2-3 | TRBV28 | - | few | CASSSPRVIQTLTDTQYF | TGTGCCAGCAGTTCCCCCCGGGTAATACAGACCCTCACAGATACGCAGTATTTT
TRBJ1-1 | TRBV28 | - | many | CASSNPQNTEAFF | TGTGCCAGCAGTAACCCACAGAACACTGAAGCTTTCTTT
TRBJ2-1 | TRBV9 | TRBD2 | many | CASSGRVGLAGDHEQFF | TGTGCCAGCAGCGGGAGGGTCGGACTAGCGGGAGACCATGAGCAGTTCTTC
TRBJ1-1 | TRBV6-2/TRBV6-3 | - | many | CASSVLSGMNTEAFF | TGTGCCAGCAGTGTGTTAAGCGGCATGAACACTGAAGCTTTCTTT
TRBJ1-4 | TRBV5-1 | TRBD1 | many | CASSPKDRINEKLFF | TGCGCCAGCAGCCCGAAGGACAGGATTAATGAAAAACTGTTTTTT
TRBJ1-1 | TRBV11-1 | - | - | CASSFIPTGGNTEAFF | TGTGCCAGCAGCTTCATCCCGACAGGAGGGAACACTGAAGCTTTCTTT
TRBJ1-1 | TRBV5-1 | - | many | CASSLSPGRDTEAFF | TGCGCCAGCAGCCTTAGCCCGGGTAGAGACACTGAAGCTTTCTTT
TRBJ1-2 | TRBV3-1 | - | many | CASSNEWGDYGYTF | TGTGCCAGCAGCAATGAATGGGGCGACTATGGCTACACCTTC
TRBJ2-3 | TRBV6-1 | - | medium-sized | CASSSHSGAGDTQYF | TGTGCCAGCAGTTCCCACAGCGGAGCGGGAGATACGCAGTATTTT
TRBJ1-2 | TRBV7-9 | - | many | CASSLDSYGYTF | TGTGCCAGCAGCTTAGACAGCTATGGCTACACCTTC
TRBJ2-3 | TRBV6-1 | - | - | CASIRGTWGTDTQYF | TGTGCCAGCATTCGGGGCACTTGGGGCACAGATACGCAGTATTTT
TRBJ1-2 | TRBV11-3 | TRBD1 | many | CASSLEGGTGGYGYTF | TGTGCCAGCAGCTTAGAAGGAGGGACAGGGGGCTATGGCTACACCTTC
TRBJ2-1 | TRBV27 | TRBD2 | many | CASRSGLADSYNEQFF | TGTGCCAGCAGATCCGGACTAGCGGACTCCTACAATGAGCAGTTCTTC
TRBJ2-5 | TRBV12-3/TRBV12-4 | - | many | CASSLNRQETQYF | TGTGCCAGCAGTTTGAACAGGCAAGAGACCCAGTACTTC
TRBJ2-5 | TRBV25-1 | - | - | CASSEEARETQYF | TGTGCCAGCAGTGAAGAGGCGCGAGAGACCCAGTACTTC
TRBJ2-2 | TRBV6-4 | - | few | CASSDSRAPGDTGELFF | TGTGCCAGCAGTGACTCCCGGGCCCCGGGAGACACCGGGGAGCTGTTTTTT
TRBJ1-2 | TRBV5-5 | TRBD1 | many | CASSSGTGGYGYTF | TGTGCCAGCAGCTCGGGGACAGGGGGATATGGCTACACCTTC
TRBJ2-3 | TRBV18 | TRBD2 | - | CASSPPGLVADTQYF | TGTGCCAGCTCACCACCGGGACTAGTGGCAGATACGCAGTATTTT
TRBJ2-7 | TRBV12-3/TRBV12-4 | TRBD2 | few | CASSFGSGVSYEQYF | TGTGCCAGCAGTTTTGGTAGCGGGGTCTCCTACGAGCAGTACTTC
TRBJ2-1 | TRBV4-1 | - | many | CASSQSGNEQFF | TGCGCCAGCAGCCAAAGCGGAAATGAGCAGTTCTTC
TRBJ2-4 | TRBV7-9 | - | many | CASSLEWVRHRTKNIQYF | TGTGCCAGCAGCTTAGAGTGGGTAAGACACAGAACCAAAAACATTCAGTACTTC
TRBJ2-1 | TRBV6-1 | - | few | CASSTSRGPVYNEQFF | TGTGCCAGCAGTACTTCCCGGGGGCCCGTCTACAATGAGCAGTTCTTC
TRBJ1-5 | TRBV6-1 | - | many | CASGNRAHNQPQHF | TGTGCCAGTGGGAATCGAGCTCACAATCAGCCCCAGCATTTT
TRBJ2-7 | TRBV12-3/TRBV12-4 | TRBD2 | few | CASSLTSGSEQYF | TGTGCCAGCAGTTTAACTAGCGGGAGCGAGCAGTACTTC
TRBJ2-3 | TRBV6-1 | TRBD2 | many | CASSPGGLAGDTQYF | TGTGCCAGCAGTCCCGGGGGACTAGCTGGAGATACGCAGTATTTT
TRBJ1-1 | TRBV6-1 | TRBD1 | - | CASRMTGKSEAFF | TGTGCCAGCAGGATGACAGGGAAGAGTGAAGCTTTCTTT
TRBJ2-7 | TRBV27 | TRBD1 | many | CASSDTGGIYEQYF | TGTGCCAGCAGTGACACAGGGGGAATCTACGAGCAGTACTTC
TRBJ1-1 | TRBV7-8 | - | many | CASSFEAGAGTKAFF | TGTGCCAGCAGCTTTGAGGCTGGGGCAGGCACAAAAGCTTTCTTT
TRBJ1-5 | TRBV7-8 | - | few | CASSFKGPVELVGQPQHF | TGTGCCAGCAGCTTTAAGGGACCCGTAGAACTCGTGGGGCAGCCCCAGCATTTT
TRBJ2-2 | TRBV2 | TRBD1 | - | CASTRTDRGGTGELFF | TGTGCCAGCACCCGGACGGACAGGGGTGGCACCGGGGAGCTGTTTTTT
TRBJ2-3 | TRBV7-9 | - | many | CASREWAGKDSDTQYF | TGTGCCAGCAGGGAATGGGCGGGCAAGGACTCCGATACGCAGTATTTT
TRBJ1-5 | TRBV12-3/TRBV12-4 | - | many | CASSLDGQINQPQHF | TGTGCCAGCAGTTTAGATGGACAAATCAATCAGCCCCAGCATTTT
TRBJ1-2 | TRBV6-1 | TRBD1 | few | CASSGGDGYTF | TGTGCCAGCTCAGGGGGCGATGGCTACACCTTC
TRBJ2-7 | TRBV19 | - | once | CASSIAIGLLQGGEKYF | TGTGCCAGTAGTATAGCTATTGGGCTCCTCCAGGGGGGAGAGAAGTACTTC
TRBJ2-6 | TRBV2 | - | many | CASKGVAGANVLTF | TGTGCCAGCAAAGGGGTTGCCGGGGCCAACGTCCTGACTTTC
TRBJ2-7 | TRBV12-3/TRBV12-4 | - | few | CASSLGAYEQYF | TGTGCCAGCAGTTTAGGGGCATACGAGCAGTACTTC
TRBJ1-2 | TRBV18 | - | many | CASSAGDTDYGYTF | TGTGCCAGCTCAGCAGGGGACACAGACTATGGCTACACCTTC
TRBJ2-5 | TRBV20-1 | - | many | CSATGPFQETQYF | TGCAGTGCTACTGGACCATTCCAAGAGACCCAGTACTTC
TRBJ1-3 | TRBV30 | - | many | CAWGLGGTGGNTIYF | TGTGCCTGGGGGCTGGGGGGGACGGGAGGAAACACCATATATTTT
TRBJ1-4 | TRBV20-1 | TRBD1 | many | CSATDRGSEKLFF | TGCAGTGCTACAGACAGGGGCAGTGAAAAACTGTTTTTT
TRBJ2-5 | TRBV7-3 | - | many | CASSLSQAETQYF | TGTGCCAGCAGCTTAAGCCAGGCGGAGACCCAGTACTTC
TRBJ1-6 | TRBV6-1 | - | medium-sized | CASSQAGPDNSPLHF | TGTGCCAGCAGTCAGGCCGGGCCTGATAATTCACCCCTCCACTTT
TRBJ1-2 | TRBV28 | - | - | CASSTRTGVLGYTF | TGTGCCAGCAGTACCCGGACCGGCGTCCTGGGCTACACCTTC
TRBJ1-2 | TRBV19 | - | few | CACSNPGRGYGYTF | TGTGCCTGTTCTAACCCAGGGCGAGGGTATGGCTACACCTTT
TRBJ1-6 | TRBV30 | - | many | CAWSVTRSNSPLHF | TGTGCCTGGAGTGTAACCAGGAGTAATTCACCCCTCCACTTT
TRBJ1-5 | TRBV27 | - | many | CASSLGQGYNQPQHF | TGTGCCAGCAGTTTGGGTCAGGGGTACAATCAGCCCCAGCATTTT
TRBJ1-5 | TRBV28 | - | few | CASTQGQRNQPQHF | TGTGCCAGCACACAAGGACAGAGGAATCAGCCCCAGCATTTT
TRBJ2-1 | TRBV28 | - | - | CASSITVKGSNEQFF | TGTGCCAGCAGTATCACGGTTAAAGGCAGCAATGAGCAGTTCTTC
TRBJ1-1 | TRBV14 | - | few | CASSQGPNTEAFF | TGTGCCAGCAGCCAAGGGCCGAACACTGAAGCTTTCTTT
TRBJ1-2 | TRBV2 | TRBD1 | many | CASFFNPGQGFGGGYTF | TGTGCCAGCTTCTTCAATCCGGGACAGGGCTTCGGAGGTGGCTACACCTTC
TRBJ2-1 | TRBV29-1 | - | many | CSVRHVYNEQFF | TGCAGCGTGCGACACGTCTACAATGAGCAGTTCTTC
TRBJ1-1 | TRBV5-1 | TRBD1 | - | CASSTGQEGAFF | TGCGCCAGCAGCACCGGACAGGAAGGAGCTTTCTTT